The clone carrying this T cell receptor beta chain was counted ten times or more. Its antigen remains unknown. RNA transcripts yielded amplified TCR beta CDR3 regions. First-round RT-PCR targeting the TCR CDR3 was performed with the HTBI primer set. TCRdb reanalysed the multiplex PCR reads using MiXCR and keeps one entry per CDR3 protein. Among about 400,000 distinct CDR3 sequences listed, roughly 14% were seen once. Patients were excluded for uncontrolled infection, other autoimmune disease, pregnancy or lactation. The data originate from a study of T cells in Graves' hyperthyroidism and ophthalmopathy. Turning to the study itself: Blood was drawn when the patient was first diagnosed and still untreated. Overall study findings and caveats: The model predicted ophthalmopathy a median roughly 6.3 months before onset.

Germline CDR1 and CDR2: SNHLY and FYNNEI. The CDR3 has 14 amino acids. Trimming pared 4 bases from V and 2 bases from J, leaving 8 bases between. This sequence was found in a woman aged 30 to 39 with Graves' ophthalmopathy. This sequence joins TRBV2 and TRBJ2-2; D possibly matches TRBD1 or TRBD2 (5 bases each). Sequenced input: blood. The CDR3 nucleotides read TGTGCCAGCAGTGGGGACCCCAACACCGGGGAGCTGTTTTTT. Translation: CASSGDPNTGELFF.